This TCR beta chain was obtained from a study of shared clonotypes between healthy human individuals. Sequenced by immunoSEQ multiplex PCR; TCRdb stores in-frame clones only, minus some. The table includes 1.4 million to 1.5 million clones, roughly 96% detected once. The sample taken for sequencing was naive CD4+ T cells sorted from blood. The subset was: CD45RA+ positively selected. The origin of this receptor is a man aged 25 to 40 in good health.

CDR3 sequence reads: CASTTVRRTGASGANVLTF. As DNA, the CDR3 is TGTGCCAGCACCACGGTCCGCAGGACAGGGGCCTCTGGGGCCAACGTCCTGACTTTC. The V call is TRBV7-8, the J call TRBJ2-6, with 9 bases matching TRBD1. V was pared by 7 bases and J by 0 bases, with 13 bases of the junction left unmatched. CDR3 length equals 19 residues. Germline lookup yields CDR1 SGHVS and CDR2 FQNEAQ. Together with reference TRBV7-8 and TRBJ2-6, the CDR3 gives the full variable domain: GAGVSQSPRYKVAKRGQDVALRCDPISGHVSLFWYQQALGQGPEFLTYFQNEAQLDKSGLPSDRFFAERPEGSVSTLKIQRTQQEDSAVYLCASTTVRRTGASGANVLTFGAGSRLTVL.